One sample yielded the 30 T cell receptor beta chains listed below, sequenced in a study of T cells after yellow fever vaccination. TCRdb processed the 5' RACE reads anew with MiXCR; each CDR3 protein has one entry. The sample lists 250,000 to 300,000 distinct CDR3 sequences, roughly 5% occurring once. The sequencing here drew on CD4+ T cells sorted from PBMCs, taken on the day of the yellow fever booster vaccination. These receptor sequences come from a man aged 18 to 29 who received the YFV17D yellow fever vaccine.

At least ten counts were recorded for this clonotype. This chain connects TRBV25-1 to TRBJ2-7, with a weak D call TRBD1 (6 bases). This CDR3 is 14 amino acids long. The ends were cut back, 1 base at V and 5 bases at J, with 12 bases in the middle. The germline V gene encodes CDR1 MGHDK and CDR2 SYGVNS. CDR3 amino acids: CASSEFPGVHEQYV. CDR3 nucleotide sequence: TGTGCCAGCAGTGAATTTCCAGGGGTCCACGAGCAGTACGTC.

The rearrangement uses TRBV7-2 and TRBJ1-2; D not certain. This CDR3 region has 18 residues. Trimming took 3 bases from V and 5 from J, leaving 25 bases between them. Germline V gives CDR1 SGHTA, CDR2 FQGNSA. The CDR3 spells CASSFNSPATDSLYGYTF. CDR3 coding DNA: TGTGCCAGCAGCTTTAACTCCCCAGCAACAGACTCCTTATATGGCTACACCTTC.

The rearrangement uses TRBV27 and TRBJ2-5; TRBD2 is a possible D gene (6 bases). This CDR3 has 17 residues. V dropped 5 bases and J dropped 0 bases, with 19 bases sitting between them. Germline-derived CDR1 and CDR2 are MNHEY and SMNVEV (reference sequence). CDR3: CASSGGTATRYQETQYF. The CDR3 DNA reads as TGTGCCAGCAGTGGCGGGACTGCTACCCGATACCAAGAGACCCAGTACTTC.

This clonotype was observed a few times. The rearrangement uses TRBV6-2 or TRBV6-3 and TRBJ1-1; 7 nucleotides match TRBD1. Germline loops: CDR1 MNHEY, CDR2 SVGEGT. The length of the CDR3 is 17 residues. With V trimmed by 2 bases and J by 8 bases, 17 bases remained unmatched. CDR3 bases: TGTGCCAGCAGTTACGACATCGGGGGTCGGGACAGCCTCGAAGCTTTCTTT. Its protein is CASSYDIGGRDSLEAFF.

The rearrangement uses TRBV6-5 and TRBJ2-1; 11 bases align to TRBD1. The ends lost 2 bases at V and 5 bases at J; junction bases unmatched: 2. This CDR3 is built from 15 residues. Per germline, CDR1 MNHEY and CDR2 SVGAGI. The CDR3 nucleotides are TGTGCCAGCAGTTACACGGGACAGGGGGACAATGAGCAGTTCTTC. Amino acid sequence: CASSYTGQGDNEQFF.

The chain is built from TRBV2 and TRBJ1-1; possible D gene TRBD1, 5 bases. CDR3 size: 15 residues. Trimming shortened V by 1 base and J by 4 bases, and 13 bases separated the two germline ends. The V gene's germline CDR1 is SNHLY and CDR2 FYNNEI. The CDR3 nucleotides are TGTGCCAGCAGTGAAGGATGGGCCGGGGGCACTGAAGCTTTCTTT. As protein: CASSEGWAGGTEAFF.

The rearrangement links TRBV6-5 to TRBJ2-2; weak D call: TRBD2 (7 bases). CDR1 and CDR2 from the germline V gene are MNHEY and SVGAGI. This CDR3 region has 18 residues. V lost 10 bases, J lost 0 bases, and 24 bases lay in between. The CDR3 loop is CATRQDRGRGTNTGELFF. The DNA of the CDR3 is TGTGCCACCCGACAGGATCGGGGGCGGGGGACGAACACCGGGGAGCTGTTTTTT.

This chain joins TRBV20-1 and TRBJ2-3; the D is unclear. There are 13 residues in the CDR3. In germline, CDR1 is DFQATT, CDR2 SNEGSKA (reference sequence). With 2 bases removed from V and 8 bases from J, the gap between germline ends came to 14 bases. The CDR3 nucleotides read TGCAGTGCTAGATCCCCAGGCCGAGTTACGCAGTATTTT. Residues: CSARSPGRVTQYF.

The V gene is TRBV27, the J gene TRBJ2-2; D not resolved. V shed 5 bases and J shed 0 bases, with 13 bases lying between them. Germline values: CDR1 MNHEY, CDR2 SMNVEV (reference sequence). This CDR3 comprises 16 residues. The CDR3 DNA reads TGTGCCAGCAGTCTCTACAGCCGGACGAACACCGGGGAGCTGTTTTTT. It yields the protein CASSLYSRTNTGELFF.

This clonotype came up a few times. This chain links TRBV3-1 with TRBJ2-1; 11 bases are a match to TRBD2. Losses at the gene ends were 8 bases for V and 6 bases for J; bases not matched to a gene: 3. This CDR3 spans 13 amino acids. Germline values: CDR1 LGHDT, CDR2 YNNKEL (reference sequence). CDR3: CASSLAGANEQFF. Written as DNA, the CDR3 is TGTGCCAGCTCACTAGCGGGGGCCAATGAGCAGTTCTTC.

This clonotype was found many times. The rearrangement joins TRBV15 to TRBJ2-4; tentative D call: TRBD2 (6 bases). CDR1 is LNHNV, CDR2 YYDKDF, per germline (reference sequence). Trimming pared 2 bases from V and 8 bases from J, leaving 16 bases between. The CDR3 sequence is 15 residues long. Here the CDR3 reads CATSRLGLYGDIQYF. As DNA, the CDR3 is TGTGCCACCAGCAGATTGGGACTTTACGGGGACATTCAGTACTTC. Combining the CDR3 with reference TRBV15 and TRBJ2-4 gives the whole variable domain DAMVIQNPRYQVTQFGKPVTLSCSQTLNHNVMYWYQQKSSQAPKLLFHYYDKDFNNEADTPDNFQSRRPNTSFCFLDIRSPGLGDTAMYLCATSRLGLYGDIQYFGAGTRLSVL.

The CDR3 region has the DNA TGCAGTGCTCTTACAGGGTTCCGAGAGACCCAGTACTTC. Residues: CSALTGFRETQYF. This chain joins TRBV20-1 and TRBJ2-5; tentative D call: TRBD1 (6 bases). V shed 5 bases and J shed 4 bases, with 14 bases lying between them. Germline CDR1 DFQATT, CDR2 SNEGSKA (reference sequence). The CDR3 has 13 residues.

This clonotype appeared a few times. The chain joins TRBV2 to TRBJ2-7, with 8 bases lining up with TRBD1. After removal of 7 bases from V and 2 bases from J, the junction contained 7 bases not matched to a gene. CDR1 is SNHLY, CDR2 FYNNEI, per germline. This CDR3 spans 14 amino acids. The CDR3 protein is CASKSRDRTYEQYF. CDR3 DNA sequence: TGTGCCAGCAAATCCCGGGACAGGACCTACGAGCAGTACTTC.

This clonotype was observed a few times. This chain connects TRBV7-9 to TRBJ2-5, with TRBD2 matching 13 bases. V shed 6 bases and J 5 bases; nucleotides not matched to a gene: 12. This CDR3 has 17 residues. The germline CDR1 and CDR2 sequences are SEHNR and FQNEAQ (reference sequence). CDR3 sequence (DNA): TGTGCCAGCAGTTTACGACTAGCGGGGGGCCGGCGGGAGACCCAGTACTTC. Its protein is CASSLRLAGGRRETQYF.

This clonotype has a count of ten or more. The gene calls are TRBV5-1 and TRBJ1-1; a weak D match, TRBD1 (5 bases). Per the germline V gene, CDR1 is SGHRS and CDR2 is YFSETQ. Trimming took off 4 bases at V and 5 bases at J, with 21 bases between the two ends. This CDR3 comprises 16 residues. For the CDR3, the DNA is TGCGCCAGCAGCCCGAAGGCAGGTGGAGGGACTACTGAAGCTTTCTTT. It encodes CASSPKAGGGTTEAFF. Supplemented by reference TRBV5-1 and TRBJ1-1, the full variable domain reads KAGVTQTPRYLIKTRGQQVTLSCSPISGHRSVSWYQQTPGQGLQFLFEYFSETQRNKGNFPGRFSGRQFSNSRSEMNVSTLELGDSALYLCASSPKAGGGTTEAFFGQGTRLTVV.

In its sample, this clonotype was seen a few times. The chain uses TRBV4-3 and TRBJ1-2; the D gene is possibly TRBD1 (5 bases). Trimming pared 1 base from V and 10 bases from J, leaving 7 bases between. The CDR3 totals 11 residues. Germline CDR1 LGHNA, CDR2 YSLEER. DNA for the CDR3: TGCGCCAGCAGCCAAGGCAGGGCCTACACCTTC. Its translation is CASSQGRAYTF.

The gene calls are TRBV7-2 and TRBJ1-5; a weak D match, TRBD1 (5 bases). V lost 4 bases, J lost 6 bases, and 13 bases lay in between. There are 14 residues in the CDR3. Per the germline V gene, CDR1 is SGHTA and CDR2 is FQGNSA. The CDR3 loop reads CASSSSSGGQPQHF. CDR3 sequence (DNA): TGTGCCAGCAGCTCCTCATCCGGGGGTCAGCCCCAGCATTTT.

This clonotype has at least ten counts. The chain couples TRBV11-2 to TRBJ2-6; the D call may be TRBD1 or TRBD2 (5 bases each). Germline CDR1 and CDR2: SGHAT and FQNNGV. The CDR3 is 14 residues long. Trimming removed 3 bases from V and 2 bases from J, with 5 bases in between. CDR3 nucleotides: TGTGCCAGCAGCTTGGGGGCTGGGGCCAACGTCCTGACTTTC. Translation gives CASSLGAGANVLTF.

The chain joins TRBV20-1 to TRBJ2-5; D is unclear. Germline V gives CDR1 DFQATT, CDR2 SNEGSKA (reference sequence). The CDR3 extends over 14 amino acids. V lost 3 bases, J lost 4 bases, and 15 bases lay in between. CDR3 amino acids: CSASRARFAETQYF. CDR3 DNA: TGCAGTGCTAGTCGGGCAAGGTTCGCAGAGACCCAGTACTTC.

This clonotype was recorded a few times. The chain has TRBV5-4 and TRBJ2-5; 8 bases match TRBD2. Germline-derived CDR1 and CDR2 are SGHNT and YYREEE (reference sequence). J was trimmed by 5 bases and V by 3 bases; bases with no gene match: 12. This CDR3 has 16 amino acids. CDR3 in amino acids: CASSWKRGGTGETQYF. The DNA for the CDR3 is TGTGCCAGCAGCTGGAAGCGCGGGGGGACGGGCGAGACCCAGTACTTC.

The chain has TRBV2 and TRBJ1-5, with unresolved D. The germline CDR1 and CDR2 sequences are SNHLY and FYNNEI. V was clipped by 8 bases and J by 3 bases, with 8 bases between them. The CDR3 has 12 residues. For the CDR3, the DNA is TGTGCCAGCGGCCACCTCAATCAGCCCCAGCATTTT. This encodes CASGHLNQPQHF. The variable domain in full, with the rest retrieved from reference TRBV2 and TRBJ1-5, is EPEVTQTPSHQVTQMGQEVILRCVPISNHLYFYWYRQILGQKVEFLVSFYNNEISEKSEIFDDQFSVERPDGSNFTLKIRSTKLEDSAMYFCASGHLNQPQHFGDGTRLSIL.

This clonotype was observed a handful of times. This chain connects TRBV12-3 or TRBV12-4 to TRBJ2-1, with 11 bases identical to TRBD2. The CDR3 runs 15 residues. V shed 7 bases and J 3 bases; nucleotides not matched to a gene: 5. CDR3 loop: CASTLLAGVYNEQFF. The CDR3, as DNA: TGTGCCAGCACCCTACTAGCGGGGGTCTACAATGAGCAGTTCTTC.

This chain uses TRBV7-9 with TRBJ2-1; TRBD2 might be the D (6 bases). CDR3 length: 14 amino acids. V was cut by 5 bases and J by 3 bases, with 11 bases left in between. CDR1 is SEHNR, CDR2 FQNEAQ, per germline (reference sequence). The CDR3 region is CASSPGLRYNEQFF. The CDR3, as DNA: TGTGCCAGCAGCCCGGGACTCCGCTACAATGAGCAGTTCTTC.

This clonotype was detected only a few times. The chain employs TRBV3-1 and TRBJ1-6; D might be TRBD1 (6 bases). The CDR3 has 17 residues. Trimming pared 2 bases from V and 2 bases from J, leaving 13 bases between. CDR1 and CDR2 from the germline V gene are LGHDT and YNNKEL (reference sequence). This CDR3 is CASSQLRDKTYNSPLHF. DNA for the CDR3: TGTGCCAGCAGCCAATTACGGGACAAGACCTATAATTCACCCCTCCACTTT.

This clonotype showed up many times. This chain uses TRBV18 with TRBJ2-3; a possible D gene is TRBD1 (5 bases). Germline CDR1 KGHSH, CDR2 LQKENI. Trimming cost V 1 base and J 0 bases, with 5 bases left between them. The CDR3 runs 14 residues. In nucleotides, the CDR3 is TGTGCCAGCTCACCACAGGGGAGCACAGATACGCAGTATTTT. This codes for CASSPQGSTDTQYF.

A few counts support this clonotype. The chain combines TRBV11-2 with TRBJ1-2, with D possibly being TRBD1 (5 bases). V was shortened by 3 bases and J by 7 bases, with 18 bases between the two germline ends. The CDR3 has 15 amino acids. The germline V gene encodes CDR1 SGHAT and CDR2 FQNNGV. The CDR3 here is CASSLGRLYGGGYTF. The CDR3 DNA follows: TGTGCCAGCAGCTTGGGACGGCTCTATGGTGGTGGCTACACCTTC.

This clonotype appeared a few times. J is TRBJ2-5 and V is TRBV7-3; 7 bases map to TRBD1. The V gene end was trimmed by 0 bases and the J gene end by 4 bases; junction bases not matched to a gene: 2. The CDR3 has 14 amino acids. Germline CDR1 and CDR2: SGHTA and FQGTGA. This CDR3 is CASSLTGGLETQYF. The CDR3 nucleotides read TGTGCCAGCAGCTTAACAGGGGGCCTAGAGACCCAGTACTTC.

This clonotype was found a few times. The chain links TRBV7-6 to TRBJ2-1, with 8 bases matching TRBD1. Unmatched junction bases numbered 5, after V lost 5 bases and J lost 5 bases. CDR3 size: 14 residues. The germline V gene has CDR1 SGHVS and CDR2 FNYEAQ. The CDR3, as DNA: TGTGCCAGCAGCCCCCAGGGGGCGCACAATGAGCAGTTCTTC. It translates to CASSPQGAHNEQFF.

The chain carries TRBV6-2 or TRBV6-3 and TRBJ1-4; 7 nucleotides align to TRBD1. This CDR3 region has 15 residues. Germline assignment: CDR1 MNHEY and CDR2 SVGEGT. V lost 1 base to trimming and J lost 7 bases; unmatched junction nucleotides: 6. Here the CDR3 DNA reads TGTGCCAGCAGTTACTTCGGGACAGAGGGTGAAAAACTGTTTTTT. The encoded protein is CASSYFGTEGEKLFF.

The rearrangement uses TRBV7-2 and TRBJ2-3; D is ambiguous. CDR1 is SGHTA, CDR2 FQGNSA, per germline. V lost 1 base, J lost 7 bases, and 12 bases lay in between. The CDR3 has 14 amino acids. The CDR3 spells CASSLGYQPNTQYF. The CDR3 DNA reads TGTGCCAGCAGCTTAGGGTACCAGCCAAATACGCAGTATTTT.